The 8 T cell receptor beta chains below all came from one sample that was sequenced in a study of technical replicates of blood from a few donors. Sequencing used immunoSEQ multiplex PCR; TCRdb keeps in-frame clones, though not all of them. This table holds about 60,000 clones, about 88% found once. The sample taken for sequencing was PBMCs. These receptors were taken from a human donor in good health. Some clones in this sample may be carry-over from other donors' samples.

For this clone: A junction boundary mismatches the germline segment, possibly from a read error. The identical CDR3 is also encoded by other nucleotide sequences in the sample. The chain joins TRBV7-9 to TRBJ2-7; 10 nucleotides match TRBD2. The CDR3 is 15 residues long. CDR1 is SEHNR, CDR2 FQNEAQ, per germline (reference sequence). The CDR3 reads CASSLASGGTYEQYF. The DNA for the CDR3 is TGTGCCAGCAGCCTAGCTAGCGGGGGAACCTACGAGCAGTACTTC.

The chain carries TRBV7-6 and TRBJ2-7, with 9 positions matching TRBD1. The germline CDR1 and CDR2 sequences are SGHVS and FNYEAQ. Trimming cost V 1 base and J 3 bases; bases outside gene matches: 4. This CDR3 is built from 15 residues. The CDR3 nucleotides read TGTGCCAGCAGCTTAGGGGACAGGGAATACTACGAGCAGTACTTC. This sequence encodes CASSLGDREYYEQYF.

The rearrangement uses TRBV7-3 and TRBJ1-6; 7 bases map to TRBD1. Germline values: CDR1 SGHTA, CDR2 FQGTGA. The CDR3 sequence is 14 residues long. Trimming at V came to 3 bases and at J to 7 bases, leaving 3 bases not matched to a gene. Written as DNA, the CDR3 is TGTGCCAGCAGCTTGACAGGGTCGAATTCACCCCTCCACTTT. It yields the protein CASSLTGSNSPLHF. Based on the CDR3 plus reference TRBV7-3 and TRBJ1-6, the full variable domain is GAGVSQTPSNKVTEKGKYVELRCDPISGHTALYWYRQSLGQGPEFLIYFQGTGAADDSGLPNDRFFAVRPEGSVSTLKIQRTERGDSAVYLCASSLTGSNSPLHFGNGTRLTVT.

The V gene is TRBV4-2, the J gene TRBJ2-1; D is unresolved. There are 15 residues in the CDR3. Germline values: CDR1 LGHNA, CDR2 YNFKEQ. V gave up 0 bases and J gave up 3 bases, with 9 bases separating them. CDR3 bases: TGTGCCAGCAGCCAAGAGGGTAGCAGCTACAATGAGCAGTTCTTC. Protein: CASSQEGSSYNEQFF.

This chain joins TRBV6-6 and TRBJ1-1; TRBD1 might be the D (5 bases). CDR3 length equals 10 residues. V was clipped by 11 bases and J by 6 bases, with 10 bases between them. Germline V gene data show CDR1 as MNHNY and CDR2 as SVGAGI (reference sequence). CDR3 bases: TGTGCCGGACACATTGCTGAAGCTTTCTTT. Translation: CAGHIAEAFF.

The chain uses TRBV12-5 and TRBJ2-1; maybe TRBD2 (5 bases). The germline gives CDR1 LGHNT, CDR2 FRNRAP. CDR3 length equals 15 residues. The germline V and J ends were trimmed by 3 bases and 0 bases, with 9 bases remaining between them. CDR3 in amino acids: CASGFAGISYNEQFF. CDR3 coding DNA: TGTGCTAGTGGTTTTGCCGGGATCTCCTACAATGAGCAGTTCTTC.

Details on this clone: The DNA is left out, because the CDR3 cannot be placed on it with certainty; the CDR3 is given as TCRdb lists it. This chain uses TRBV18 with TRBJ2-5; the DNA was not compared with TRBD1, the D call given in the table. CDR1 is KGHSH and CDR2 is LQKENI in the germline V gene. With termini counted, the CDR3 has 17 amino acids. The CDR3 region is CASSPGVGGGATREKYF.

The chain combines TRBV4-2 with TRBJ2-5; 10 bases agree with TRBD2. J was trimmed by 5 bases and V by 2 bases; bases with no gene match: 8. The CDR3 spans 16 residues. CDR1 and CDR2 from the germline V gene are LGHNA and YNFKEQ. The CDR3 loop is CASSQSLAGVWETQYF. In DNA form, the CDR3 reads TGTGCCAGCAGCCAAAGTCTAGCGGGGGTCTGGGAGACCCAGTACTTC.